Detailed here is one TCR beta chain. This receptor's antigen is unknown. No qualities accompany the bases; no much larger clone lies one base away. Receptor libraries were prepared by the immunoSEQ multiplex PCR assay. For the multiplex PCR, a mixture combining 60 forward primers for TCR Vbeta segments and 13 reverse primers for TCR Jbeta segments was used. A multiplex PCR assay on genomic DNA amplified the CDR3 region of rearranged TCR beta genes. The amplified TCR beta libraries were sequenced on the Illumina HiSeq System as 87-base-pair reads. On the authors' methods: A later analysis tallied approximately 87 million unique TCR beta chains across the 666 repertoires, and around 12 million of those chains were shared by two or more donors. A nearest-neighbor algorithm error-corrected the raw reads and collapsed the reads into unique sequences, merging closely related sequences to remove PCR and sequencing errors. CDR3 sequences were aligned to IMGT reference sequences to assign V, D and J gene segments. For a sequence to be retained, a match of at least six nucleotides to both a V gene segment and a J gene segment was required. Rearrangements were called productive when the CDR3 lacked stop codons and stayed in frame with V and J; all others were non-productive. CDR3 was defined by IMGT convention, running from the second conserved V-encoded cysteine to the conserved J-encoded phenylalanine. Sequences without an unambiguous match to a single V gene segment were excluded from the earlier analysis of about 640 of the donors. An earlier analysis of 450 to 650 of the donors called V segments functional above 56.7% productive rearrangements and segregating when the between-donor standard deviation exceeded 5%. To diagnose cytomegalovirus status from the catalog of TCR beta chain sequences, a statistical classification framework was built. V and J gene assignment, in a later analysis, came from comparing TCR nucleotide sequences with IMGT/GENE-DB human TR gene sequences. In a later analysis, CDR3 sequences and most-parsimonious VDJ recombination scenarios were assigned using the TCRdist pipeline. A later analysis defined each TCR beta chain by its CDR3 amino acid sequence plus V-gene family, and excluded reads lacking a unique V-gene family. To address suspected cross-contamination and a sequencing artifact, a later analysis removed roughly 580 highly shared, low-generation-probability nucleotide sequences. In a later analysis, a clonal expansion index for each public chain was calculated from normalized within-repertoire ranks of inferred template counts. A later analysis computed generation probabilities with a VDJ recombination model fitted to out-of-frame rearrangements, and checked the results against IGoR. In a later analysis, hypergeometric tests were used to score TCR-TCR, TCR-HLA and TCR-CMV co-occurrence, with a repertoire-size bias correction applied to TCR pairs. A later analysis estimated false discovery rates by permuting HLA or CMV assignments 20 times. In a later analysis, co-occurring TCRs were grouped using DBSCAN, and TCRdist sequence similarity was added for clustering within HLA-allele-positive subsets. Co-occurrence clustering excluded repertoires with fewer than 30,000 or more than 120,000 public chains, plus five with anomalous nucleotide sharing. TCRdb limited this immuneACCESS table to in-frame rearrangements with V and J called. A share of clones is missing; checked studies link under half to unresolved V genes, and the rest is unexplained. That table supplies the V and J calls and clone size; D and trimming were determined from the DNA. The sample includes about 74,000 clones, with about three quarters observed a single time. The top ten clonotypes cover over 8.5% of the sample.

CDR1 and CDR2 (SGHDT, YYEEEE) derive from the germline V gene. The CDR3 starts with the cysteine, ends with the phenylalanine, and has 14 residues. The retained sequence is limited to the CDR3, 42 bases, with the frame set at the first base. V drops 1 base and J drops 6 bases, leaving 11 bases in between. The data were taken from a study of cytomegalovirus exposure and HLA in healthy donors (dated by TCRdb to 2017 to 2019). Regarding the study in general: According to an earlier analysis of 550 to 750 of the donors, about 190 million T cells yielded approximately 120 million unique TCR beta sequences and 276 Gb of sequence data. The T cell repertoires of 666 subjects were profiled by immunosequencing and related to cytomegalovirus serostatus. The number of donors typed differed by locus, with roughly 620-630 for A, B, C, DRB1 and DQB1, roughly 520 for DQA1, nearly 610 for DPA1, and roughly 450 for DPB1. The aim of the study was to test whether cataloging public T cell receptors could identify signatures of past pathogen exposure. Rather than using new phenotypic data, the later analysis identified candidate immune exposures from TCR beta sequences and from how often those sequences occurred across donors. Besides the first cohort of roughly 640 subjects, a separate validation cohort made up of over a hundred different subjects was used. A later genetic analysis used genome-wide SNP genotypes for about three fifths of the 666 donors, treating that subset as a discovery cohort. To study patterns of TCR occurrence, a later analysis re-analyzed previously published TCR beta repertoires from 650 to 750 donors and added high-resolution HLA genotyping. To decide whether each TCR beta V gene segment behaved as functional or pseudogenic, an earlier analysis of fewer than 750 of the donors relied on high-throughput TCR beta sequencing. HLA typing covered class I and class II loci at four-digit resolution. Across about 380 genotyped donors of the cohort, an average of about 220,000 unique TCR beta nucleotide sequences per donor were sequenced, and roughly 17% of those sequences were non-productive. All discovery cohort repertoires had been generated using a single sequencing platform. High-throughput TCR immunosequencing, statistical association of individual TCRs with disease status, and machine learning were combined to predict cytomegalovirus infection status. Several DR-DQ haplotypes were handled as single units for association and clustering, since linkage in the cohort was strong. Alongside the repertoire data, information on donor age, sex, ethnicity and CMV serostatus was compiled. An early release that covered roughly 600 HLA-typed donors contained 300 to 350 gigabases of sequencing data and 65 million to 100 million unique TCR sequences. Of the 398 genotyped donors, 65% to 90% were placed in the genetic ancestry cluster associated with self-reported Caucasian donors. What the work shows at the level of the full study, not this receptor alone: The earlier analysis of nearly 600 of the donors excluded some 16 rarely observed V segments, including chromosome 9 orphons, because counts were too low. The only immune exposure information available for the cohort was CMV serostatus. Because the 87-base-pair reads could not distinguish some IMGT-functional V segments, including TRBV6-2 and TRBV6-3, those segments were excluded. Linkage disequilibrium might explain the correlated functional status among segregating V segments, but an unknown experimental factor could not be ruled out. A later analysis found that most CMV-associated TCR beta chains appeared HLA-restricted, with HLA associations seemingly driven largely by CMV exposure. A further reported finding was that TCR beta sequences accurately predicted the HLA-A and HLA-B alleles for most subjects in the first cohort. Broadly in line with IMGT annotations, most TCR beta V segments showed up in productive rearrangements about 87% or about 30% of the time in an earlier analysis of several hundred of the donors. A cluster of highly shared sequence variants was judged likely to be a technical artifact of the sequencing pipeline. Compared with the 666-donor mean, donors in an Asian-associated ancestry cluster had fewer N-insertions in productive TCRs, according to a later genetic analysis. V-gene and J-gene trimming of TCR beta chains was associated with a missense DCLRE1C variant in a later genetic analysis, and the association was replicated in an independent cohort. Most TCR sequences were observed very rarely across donors, whereas some public TCRs were present in many individuals. In both the original and validation cohorts, the classifier was reported to diagnose cytomegalovirus status with high specificity and sensitivity. When HLA alleles, especially DR and DQ, strongly co-occurred, attributing TCR associations to individual alleles was difficult. Because HLA typing was missing for some donors at each locus, association tests included only the typed subset. In vitro tests confirmed that three of the cytomegalovirus-associated TCR beta chains recognize cytomegalovirus antigens. A later analysis found that TCR association rates varied across HLA loci, with DRB1 alleles showing the most associated TCRs and HLA-C alleles the fewest. It was suggested by the authors that the approach could potentially be generalized to other disease states and immunological phenotypes. A later analysis associated about 17,000 TCR beta sequences with specific HLA alleles at a false discovery rate of 0.05. In the study, 150 to 200 TCR beta chains were listed as associated with cytomegalovirus. Presence/absence analyses assumed roughly uniform sequencing depth across donors, an assumption that may not hold. Only TCR beta chains were sequenced in this cohort, and the absence of alpha or paired-chain data limited detectable features. Several of the top co-occurrence clusters appeared to be linked to parvovirus B19, influenza, CMV and Epstein-Barr virus, according to a later analysis. Compared with equally common non-associated chains, HLA-associated TCR beta chains in a later analysis were more clonally expanded and had lower generation probabilities.

In total, approximately 690 healthy bone marrow donors made up the cohort. At the time of sampling, all cohort members were nominally healthy, though unrecorded immune exposures were likely present. The donor was CMV seropositive and belonged to the group of some 290 seropositive cohort members. Every donor gave a peripheral blood sample, and the peripheral blood mononuclear cells from that sample were used for TCR beta sequencing. The Qiagen DNeasy Blood Extraction Kit was used to extract genomic DNA from the blood cell samples. The receptor was isolated from a woman aged 40 to 50 in good health and CMV-seropositive. The specimen was PBMCs. The sequence links TRBV5-6 to TRBJ2-1, with the D gene uncertain. The DNA sequence is given as TGTGCCAGCAGCTTGCGTAGCATTAGCAATGAGCAGTTCTTC. Translated, it reads CASSLRSISNEQFF.